What follows is one TCR beta chain and its context. The germline CDR1 and CDR2 sequences are KGHSH and LQKENI. V trimming: 2 bases; J trimming: 6 bases; junction bases outside the gene matches: 4. This CDR3 contains 15 residues. Using immunoSEQ multiplex PCR, the repertoire was profiled, and TCRdb retains in-frame clones only, with some absent. The data contain 700,000 or so clones, 70% to 90% of them seen just once; the ten biggest clones take up roughly 0.01%. The source of the sample is a study of shared T cell receptors in the human thymus. Another study also made use of these data, one on human thymus T cells.

This receptor was obtained from a girl younger than two with a congenital heart defect. The rearrangement links TRBV18 to TRBJ2-3; 11 bases map to TRBD2. Material: thymocytes. CDR3 sequence reads: CASSPGPSGGDTQYF. Here the CDR3 DNA reads TGTGCCAGCTCACCAGGGCCTAGCGGGGGGGATACGCAGTATTTT.